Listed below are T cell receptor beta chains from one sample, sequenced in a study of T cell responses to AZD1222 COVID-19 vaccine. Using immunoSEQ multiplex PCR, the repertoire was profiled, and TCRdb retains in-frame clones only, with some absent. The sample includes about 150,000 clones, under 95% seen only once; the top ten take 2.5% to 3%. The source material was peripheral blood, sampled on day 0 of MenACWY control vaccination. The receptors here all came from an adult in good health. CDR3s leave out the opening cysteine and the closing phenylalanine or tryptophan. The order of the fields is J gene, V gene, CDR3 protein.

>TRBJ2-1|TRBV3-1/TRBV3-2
ASSQGEVRQF
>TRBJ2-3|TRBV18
ASSPTGSTDTQY
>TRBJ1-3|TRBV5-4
ASSLLQGADSGNTIY
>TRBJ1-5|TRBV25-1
ASSEGTGRFNQPQH
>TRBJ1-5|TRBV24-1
ATSDFSGQPQH
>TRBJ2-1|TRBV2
ASRDLAGILSGNEQF
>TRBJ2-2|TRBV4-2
ASSQVTTARTGELF
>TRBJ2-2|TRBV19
ASCMGTPGTGELF
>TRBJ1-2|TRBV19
ASTDPRTGNDRYT
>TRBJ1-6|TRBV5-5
ASSQTGLSYNSPLH
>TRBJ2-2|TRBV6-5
ASIPQGGYTGELF
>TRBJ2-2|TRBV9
ASSVPAGGGGELF
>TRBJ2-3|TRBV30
AWGRVADTQY